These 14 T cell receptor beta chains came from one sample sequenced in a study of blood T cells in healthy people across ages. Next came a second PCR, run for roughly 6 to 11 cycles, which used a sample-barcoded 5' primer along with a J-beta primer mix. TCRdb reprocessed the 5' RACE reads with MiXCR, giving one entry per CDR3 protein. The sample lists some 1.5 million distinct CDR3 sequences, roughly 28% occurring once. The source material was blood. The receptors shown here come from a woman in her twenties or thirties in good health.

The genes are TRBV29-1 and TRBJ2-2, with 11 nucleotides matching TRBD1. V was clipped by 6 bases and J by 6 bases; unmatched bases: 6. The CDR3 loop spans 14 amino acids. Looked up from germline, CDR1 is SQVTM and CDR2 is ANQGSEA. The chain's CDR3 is CSVFPGQGAGELFF. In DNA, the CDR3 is TGCAGCGTCTTTCCGGGACAGGGGGCCGGGGAGCTGTTTTTT.

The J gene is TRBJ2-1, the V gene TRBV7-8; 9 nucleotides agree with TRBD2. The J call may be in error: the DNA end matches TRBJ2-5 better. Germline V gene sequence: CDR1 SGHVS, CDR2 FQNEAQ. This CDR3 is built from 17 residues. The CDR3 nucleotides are TGTGCCAGCAGCTTCTCGACTAGCGGCCGCGGATGTGGGTCCCAGTACTTC. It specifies CASSFSTSGRGCGSQYF.

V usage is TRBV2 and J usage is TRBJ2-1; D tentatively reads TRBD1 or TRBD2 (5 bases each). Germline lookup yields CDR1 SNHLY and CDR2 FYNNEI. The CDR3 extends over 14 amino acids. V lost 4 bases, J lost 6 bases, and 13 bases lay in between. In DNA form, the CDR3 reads TGTGCCAGCAGTGGCCGGGACGATCGCAATGAGCAGTTCTTC. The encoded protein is CASSGRDDRNEQFF.

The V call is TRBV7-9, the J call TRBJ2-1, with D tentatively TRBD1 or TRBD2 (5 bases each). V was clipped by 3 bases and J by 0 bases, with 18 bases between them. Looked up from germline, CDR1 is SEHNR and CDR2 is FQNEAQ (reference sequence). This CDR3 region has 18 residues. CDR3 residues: CASSFAGVGAISYNEQFF. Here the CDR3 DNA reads TGTGCCAGCAGCTTCGCGGGTGTTGGGGCAATCTCCTACAATGAGCAGTTCTTC. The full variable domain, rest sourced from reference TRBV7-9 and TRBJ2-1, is DTGVSQNPRHKITKRGQNVTFRCDPISEHNRLYWYRQTLGQGPEFLTYFQNEAQLEKSRLLSDRFSAERPKGSFSTLEIQRTEQGDSAMYLCASSFAGVGAISYNEQFFGPGTRLTVL.

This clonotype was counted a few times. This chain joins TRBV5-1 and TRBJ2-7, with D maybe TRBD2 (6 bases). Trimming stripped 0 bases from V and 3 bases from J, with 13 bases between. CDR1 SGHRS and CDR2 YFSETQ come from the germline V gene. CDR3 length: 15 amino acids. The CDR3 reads CASSLGRGGIYEQYF. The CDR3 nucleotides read TGCGCCAGCAGCTTGGGACGTGGAGGGATCTACGAGCAGTACTTC.

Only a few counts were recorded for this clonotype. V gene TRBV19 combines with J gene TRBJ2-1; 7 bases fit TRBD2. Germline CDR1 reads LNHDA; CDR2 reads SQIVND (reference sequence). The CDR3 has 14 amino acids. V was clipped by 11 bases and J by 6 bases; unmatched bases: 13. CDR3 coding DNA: TGTGCCTCAGATCGGGGGGAGGGAGGCAATGAGCAGTTCTTC. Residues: CASDRGEGGNEQFF. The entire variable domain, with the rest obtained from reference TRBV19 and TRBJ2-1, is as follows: DGGITQSPKYLFRKEGQNVTLSCEQNLNHDAMYWYRQDPGQGLRLIYYSQIVNDFQKGDIAEGYSVSREKKESFPLTVTSAQKNPTAFYLCASDRGEGGNEQFFGPGTRLTVL.

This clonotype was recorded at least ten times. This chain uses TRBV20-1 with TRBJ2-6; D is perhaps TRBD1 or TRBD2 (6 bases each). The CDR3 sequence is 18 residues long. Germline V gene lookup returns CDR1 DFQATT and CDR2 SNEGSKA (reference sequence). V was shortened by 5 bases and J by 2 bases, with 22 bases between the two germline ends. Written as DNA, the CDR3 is TGCAGTGCTCCACTACAGGGCGCTCGCGGGGCTGGGGCCAACGTCCTGACTTTC. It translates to CSAPLQGARGAGANVLTF.

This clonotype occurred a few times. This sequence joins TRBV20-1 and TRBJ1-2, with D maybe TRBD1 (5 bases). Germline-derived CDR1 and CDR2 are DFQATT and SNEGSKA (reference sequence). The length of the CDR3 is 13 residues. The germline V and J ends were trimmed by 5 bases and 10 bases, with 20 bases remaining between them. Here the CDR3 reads CSAPGGTGFIYTF. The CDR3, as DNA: TGCAGTGCTCCGGGGGGAACCGGGTTTATCTACACCTTC.

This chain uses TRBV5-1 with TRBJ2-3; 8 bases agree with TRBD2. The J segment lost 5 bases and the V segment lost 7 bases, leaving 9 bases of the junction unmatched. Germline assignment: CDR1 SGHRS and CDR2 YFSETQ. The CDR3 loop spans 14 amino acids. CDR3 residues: CASGSGGSGDTQYF. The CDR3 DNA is TGCGCCAGCGGCTCGGGAGGGTCGGGAGATACGCAGTATTTT.

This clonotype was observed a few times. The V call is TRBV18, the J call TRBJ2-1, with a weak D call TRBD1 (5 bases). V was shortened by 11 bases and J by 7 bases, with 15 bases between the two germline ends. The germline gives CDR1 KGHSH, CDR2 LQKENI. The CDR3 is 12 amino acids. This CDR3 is CAAGQGRNEQFF. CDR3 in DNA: TGTGCCGCCGGGCAGGGTCGGAATGAGCAGTTCTTC.

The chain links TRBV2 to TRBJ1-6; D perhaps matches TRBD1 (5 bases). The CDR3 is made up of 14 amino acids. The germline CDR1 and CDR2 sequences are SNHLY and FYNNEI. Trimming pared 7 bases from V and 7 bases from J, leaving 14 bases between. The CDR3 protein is CASTRENSNSPLHF. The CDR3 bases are TGTGCCAGCACCAGGGAAAATAGCAATTCACCCCTCCACTTT.

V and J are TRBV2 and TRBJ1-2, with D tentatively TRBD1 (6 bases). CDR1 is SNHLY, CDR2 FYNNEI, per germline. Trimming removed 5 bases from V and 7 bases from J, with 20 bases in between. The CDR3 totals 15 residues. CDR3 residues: CASSQTTGSIGGYTF. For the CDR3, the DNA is TGTGCCAGCAGTCAAACGACAGGATCCATCGGTGGCTACACCTTC. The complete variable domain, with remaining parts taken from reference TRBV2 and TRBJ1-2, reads EPEVTQTPSHQVTQMGQEVILRCVPISNHLYFYWYRQILGQKVEFLVSFYNNEISEKSEIFDDQFSVERPDGSNFTLKIRSTKLEDSAMYFCASSQTTGSIGGYTFGSGTRLTVV.

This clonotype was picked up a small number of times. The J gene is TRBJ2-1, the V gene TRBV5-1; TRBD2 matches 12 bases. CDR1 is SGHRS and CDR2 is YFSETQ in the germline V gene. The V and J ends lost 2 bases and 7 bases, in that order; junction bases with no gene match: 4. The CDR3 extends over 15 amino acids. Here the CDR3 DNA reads TGCGCCAGCAGCTTACCCGGACTAGCGGGGAATGAGCAGTTCTTC. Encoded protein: CASSLPGLAGNEQFF.

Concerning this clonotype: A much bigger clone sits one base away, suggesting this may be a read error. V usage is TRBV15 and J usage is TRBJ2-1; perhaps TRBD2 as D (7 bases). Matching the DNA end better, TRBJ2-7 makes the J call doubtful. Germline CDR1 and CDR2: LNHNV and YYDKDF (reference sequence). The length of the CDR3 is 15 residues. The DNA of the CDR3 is TGTGCCACCAGCAGAGACGGGGGGCCTTACAATGAGCAGTACTTC. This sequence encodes CATSRDGGPYNEQYF.